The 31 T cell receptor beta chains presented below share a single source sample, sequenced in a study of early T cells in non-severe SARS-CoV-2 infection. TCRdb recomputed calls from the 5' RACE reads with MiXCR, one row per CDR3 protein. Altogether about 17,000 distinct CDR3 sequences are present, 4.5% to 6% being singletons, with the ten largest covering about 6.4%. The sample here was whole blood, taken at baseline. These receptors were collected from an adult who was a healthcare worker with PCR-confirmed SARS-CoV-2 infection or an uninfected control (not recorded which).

The CDR3 DNA reads TGTGCCAGCAGGATCGGACAGGATTATGGCTACACCTTC. Its protein product is CASRIGQDYGYTF. The chain joins TRBV28 to TRBJ1-2; 7 bases line up with TRBD1. Unmatched junction bases numbered 6, after V lost 6 bases and J lost 5 bases. This CDR3 comprises 13 residues. The germline CDR1 and CDR2 sequences are MDHEN and SYDVKM.

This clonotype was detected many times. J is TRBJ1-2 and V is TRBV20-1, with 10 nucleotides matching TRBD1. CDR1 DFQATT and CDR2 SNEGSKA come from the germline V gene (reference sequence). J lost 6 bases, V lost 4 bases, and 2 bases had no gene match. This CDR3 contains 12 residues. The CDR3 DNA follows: TGCAGTGCTACTGGGACAGGGGATGGCTACACCTTC. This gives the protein CSATGTGDGYTF.

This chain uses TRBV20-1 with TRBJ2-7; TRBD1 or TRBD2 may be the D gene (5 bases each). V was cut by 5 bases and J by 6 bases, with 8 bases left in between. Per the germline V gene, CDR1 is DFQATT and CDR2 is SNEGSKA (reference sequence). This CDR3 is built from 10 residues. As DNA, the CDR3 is TGCAGTGCTGGGGACGGCGAGCAGTACTTC. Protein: CSAGDGEQYF.

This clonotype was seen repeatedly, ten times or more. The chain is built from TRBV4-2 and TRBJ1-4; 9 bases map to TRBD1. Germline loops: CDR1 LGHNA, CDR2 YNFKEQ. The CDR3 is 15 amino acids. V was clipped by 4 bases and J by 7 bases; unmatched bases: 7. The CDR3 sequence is CASSLDRGSSEKLFF. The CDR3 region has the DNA TGTGCCAGCAGCCTGGACAGGGGAAGTTCTGAAAAACTGTTTTTT.

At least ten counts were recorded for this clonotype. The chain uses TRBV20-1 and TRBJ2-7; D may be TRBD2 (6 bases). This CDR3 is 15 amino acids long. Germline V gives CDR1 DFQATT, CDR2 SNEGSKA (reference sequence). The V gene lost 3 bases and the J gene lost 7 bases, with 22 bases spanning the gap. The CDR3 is CSASRHNRRAREQYF. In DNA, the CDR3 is TGCAGTGCTAGTAGACATAATCGGAGGGCGCGAGAGCAGTACTTC.

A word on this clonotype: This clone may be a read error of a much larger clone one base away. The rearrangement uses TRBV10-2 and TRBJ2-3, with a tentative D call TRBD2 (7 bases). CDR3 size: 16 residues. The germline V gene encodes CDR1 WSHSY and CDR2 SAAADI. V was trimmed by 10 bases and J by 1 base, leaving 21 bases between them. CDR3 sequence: CANTLRAGARTDTQYF. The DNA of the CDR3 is TGCGCCAACACTCTCAGGGCGGGGGCTCGCACAGATACGCAGTATTTT.

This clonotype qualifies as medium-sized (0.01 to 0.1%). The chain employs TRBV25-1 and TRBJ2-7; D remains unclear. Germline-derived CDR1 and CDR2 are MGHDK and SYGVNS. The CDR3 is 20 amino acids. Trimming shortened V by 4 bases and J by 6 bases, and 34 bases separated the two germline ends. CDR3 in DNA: TGTGCCAGCAGTGCGTGCTATGGTCCCCGCTCCGTTCTCGGTGATTGCGAGCAGTACTTC. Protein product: CASSACYGPRSVLGDCEQYF.

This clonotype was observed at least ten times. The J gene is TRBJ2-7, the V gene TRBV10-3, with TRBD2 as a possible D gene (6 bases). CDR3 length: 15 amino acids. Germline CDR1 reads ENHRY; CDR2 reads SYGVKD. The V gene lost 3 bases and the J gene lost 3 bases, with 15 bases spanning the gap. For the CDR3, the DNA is TGTGCCATCAGTGATTCCGGGACTCCGAACTACGAGCAGTACTTC. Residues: CAISDSGTPNYEQYF.

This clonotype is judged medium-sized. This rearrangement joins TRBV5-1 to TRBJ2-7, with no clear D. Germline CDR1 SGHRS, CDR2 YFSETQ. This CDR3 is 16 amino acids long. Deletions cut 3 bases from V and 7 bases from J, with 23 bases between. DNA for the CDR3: TGCGCCAGCAGCTCCGGCCAGGCTTCCCTTTTGGGTGAGCAGTACTTC. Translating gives CASSSGQASLLGEQYF.

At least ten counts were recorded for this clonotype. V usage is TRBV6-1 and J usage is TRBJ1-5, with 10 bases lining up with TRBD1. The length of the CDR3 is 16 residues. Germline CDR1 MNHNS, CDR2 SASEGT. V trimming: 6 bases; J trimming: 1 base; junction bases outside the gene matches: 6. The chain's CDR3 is CASRADRGLSNQPQHF. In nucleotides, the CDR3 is TGTGCCAGCAGGGCAGACAGGGGGCTCAGCAATCAGCCCCAGCATTTT.

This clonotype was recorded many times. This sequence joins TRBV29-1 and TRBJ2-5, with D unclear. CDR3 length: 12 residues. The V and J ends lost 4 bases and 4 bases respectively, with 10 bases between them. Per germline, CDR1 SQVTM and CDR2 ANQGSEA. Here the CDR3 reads CSVGYSGETQYF. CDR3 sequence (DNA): TGCAGCGTTGGATACAGTGGAGAGACCCAGTACTTC. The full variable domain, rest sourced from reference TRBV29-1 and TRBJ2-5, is SAVISQKPSRDICQRGTSLTIQCQVDSQVTMMFWYRQQPGQSLTLIATANQGSEATYESGFVIDKFPISRPNLTFSTLTVSNMSPEDSSIYLCSVGYSGETQYFGPGTRLLVL.

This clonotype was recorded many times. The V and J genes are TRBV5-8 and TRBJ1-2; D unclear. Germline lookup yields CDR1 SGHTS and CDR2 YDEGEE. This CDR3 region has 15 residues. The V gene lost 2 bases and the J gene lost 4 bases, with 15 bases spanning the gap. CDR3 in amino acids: CASSFTPLTPYGYTF. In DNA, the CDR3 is TGTGCCAGCAGCTTCACGCCCCTTACCCCCTATGGCTACACCTTC.

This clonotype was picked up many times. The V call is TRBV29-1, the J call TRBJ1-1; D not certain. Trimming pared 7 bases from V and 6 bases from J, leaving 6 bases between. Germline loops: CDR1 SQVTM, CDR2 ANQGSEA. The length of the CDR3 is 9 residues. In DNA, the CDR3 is TGCAGCGCTCACCCTGAAGCTTTCTTT. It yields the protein CSAHPEAFF.

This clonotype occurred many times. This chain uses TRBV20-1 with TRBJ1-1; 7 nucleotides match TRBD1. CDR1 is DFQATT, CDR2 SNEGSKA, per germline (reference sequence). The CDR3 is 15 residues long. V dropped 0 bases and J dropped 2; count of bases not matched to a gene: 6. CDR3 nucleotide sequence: TGCAGTGCTAGAGAATATGGGACAGATAACACTGAAGCTTTCTTT. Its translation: CSAREYGTDNTEAFF.

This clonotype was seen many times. DNA of the CDR3: TGTGCCAGCAGGCGAGGGGGGGACACTGAAGCTTTCTTT. Protein product: CASRRGGDTEAFF. The chain recombines TRBV6-5 with TRBJ1-1, with a possible D match to TRBD1 (6 bases). The CDR3 sequence is 13 residues long. Trimming took off 6 bases at V and 3 bases at J, with 11 bases between the two ends. Germline V gene data show CDR1 as MNHEY and CDR2 as SVGAGI.

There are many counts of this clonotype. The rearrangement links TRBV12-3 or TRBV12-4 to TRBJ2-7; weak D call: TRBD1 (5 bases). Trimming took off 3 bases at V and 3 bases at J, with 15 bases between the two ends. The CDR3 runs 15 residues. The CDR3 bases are TGTGCCAGCAGTTTTGGCTGGCAGGGTTTCTACGAGCAGTACTTC. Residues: CASSFGWQGFYEQYF.

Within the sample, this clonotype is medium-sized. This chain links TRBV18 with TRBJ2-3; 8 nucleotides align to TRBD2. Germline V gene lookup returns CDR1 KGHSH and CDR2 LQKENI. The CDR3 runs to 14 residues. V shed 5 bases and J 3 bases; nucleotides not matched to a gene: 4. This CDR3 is CASSLSSGTDTQYF. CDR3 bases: TGTGCCAGCTCATTATCTAGCGGGACAGATACGCAGTATTTT.

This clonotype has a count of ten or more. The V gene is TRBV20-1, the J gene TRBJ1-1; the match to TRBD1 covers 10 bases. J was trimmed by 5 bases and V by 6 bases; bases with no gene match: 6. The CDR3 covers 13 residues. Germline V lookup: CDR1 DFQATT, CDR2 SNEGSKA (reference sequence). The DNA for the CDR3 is TGCAGTGCACGACAGGGGGCGCAAACTGAAGCTTTCTTT. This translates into CSARQGAQTEAFF.

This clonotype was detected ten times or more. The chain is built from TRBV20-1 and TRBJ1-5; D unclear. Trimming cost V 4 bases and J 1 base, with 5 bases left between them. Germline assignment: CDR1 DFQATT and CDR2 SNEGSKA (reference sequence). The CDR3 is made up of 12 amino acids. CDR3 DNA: TGCAGTGCTACCCCGAGCAATCAGCCCCAGCATTTT. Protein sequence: CSATPSNQPQHF.

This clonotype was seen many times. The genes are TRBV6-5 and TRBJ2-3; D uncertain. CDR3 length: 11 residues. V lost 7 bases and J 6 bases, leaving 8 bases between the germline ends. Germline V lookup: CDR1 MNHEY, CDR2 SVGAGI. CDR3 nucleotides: TGTGCCAGCAAGGCTCTGGATACGCAGTATTTT. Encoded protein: CASKALDTQYF.

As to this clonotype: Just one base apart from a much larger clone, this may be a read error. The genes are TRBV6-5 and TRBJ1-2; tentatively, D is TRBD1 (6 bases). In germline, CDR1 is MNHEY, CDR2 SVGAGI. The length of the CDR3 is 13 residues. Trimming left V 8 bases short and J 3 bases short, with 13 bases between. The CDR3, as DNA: TGTGCCAGCCACAGGGAGAAGGACTATGGCTACACCTTC. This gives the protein CASHREKDYGYTF.

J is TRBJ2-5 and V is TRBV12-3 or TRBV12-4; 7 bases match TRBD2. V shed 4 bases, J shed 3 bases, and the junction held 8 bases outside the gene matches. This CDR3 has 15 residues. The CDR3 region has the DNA TGTGCCAGCAGTTGGAAATCGGGGGGTAAAGAGACCCAGTACTTC. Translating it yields CASSWKSGGKETQYF.

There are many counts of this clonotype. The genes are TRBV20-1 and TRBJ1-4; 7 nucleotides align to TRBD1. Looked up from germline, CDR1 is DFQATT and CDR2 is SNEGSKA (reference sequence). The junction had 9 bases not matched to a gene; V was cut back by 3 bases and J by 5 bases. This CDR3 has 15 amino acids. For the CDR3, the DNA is TGCAGTGCTAGGACAAACAGGGGAAGCAATGAAAAACTGTTTTTT. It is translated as CSARTNRGSNEKLFF.

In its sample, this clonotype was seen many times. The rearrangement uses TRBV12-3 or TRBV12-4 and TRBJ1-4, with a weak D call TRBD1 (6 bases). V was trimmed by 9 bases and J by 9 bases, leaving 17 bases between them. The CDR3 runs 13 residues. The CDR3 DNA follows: TGTGCCAGTTCTTTAGGGGGGGCGCAAAAACTGTTTTTT. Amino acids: CASSLGGAQKLFF.

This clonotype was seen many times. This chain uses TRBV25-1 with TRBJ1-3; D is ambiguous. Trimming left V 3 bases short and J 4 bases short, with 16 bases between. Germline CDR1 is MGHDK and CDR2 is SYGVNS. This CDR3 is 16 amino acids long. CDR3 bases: TGTGCCAGCAGTGATGGCTGGGCACAGACGGGAAACACCATATATTTT. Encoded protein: CASSDGWAQTGNTIYF.

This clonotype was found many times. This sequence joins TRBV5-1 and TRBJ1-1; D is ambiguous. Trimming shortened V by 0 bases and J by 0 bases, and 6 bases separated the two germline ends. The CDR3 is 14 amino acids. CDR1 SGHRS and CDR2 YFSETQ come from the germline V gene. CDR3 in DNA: TGCGCCAGCAGCTTGGGGGATATGAACACTGAAGCTTTCTTT. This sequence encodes CASSLGDMNTEAFF.

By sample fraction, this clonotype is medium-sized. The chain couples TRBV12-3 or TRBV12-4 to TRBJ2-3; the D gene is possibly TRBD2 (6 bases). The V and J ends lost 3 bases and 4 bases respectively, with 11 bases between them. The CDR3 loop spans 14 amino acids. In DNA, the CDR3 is TGTGCCAGCAGTTTTGGGGACTCACCAGATACGCAGTATTTT. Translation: CASSFGDSPDTQYF.

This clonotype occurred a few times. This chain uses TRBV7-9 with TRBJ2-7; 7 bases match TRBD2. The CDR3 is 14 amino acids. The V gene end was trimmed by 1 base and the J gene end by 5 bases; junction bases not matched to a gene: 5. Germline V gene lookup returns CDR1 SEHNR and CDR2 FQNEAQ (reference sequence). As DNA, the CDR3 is TGTGCCAGCAGCTTAGATGGTCTAGCGGACGAGCAGTACTTC. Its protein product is CASSLDGLADEQYF.

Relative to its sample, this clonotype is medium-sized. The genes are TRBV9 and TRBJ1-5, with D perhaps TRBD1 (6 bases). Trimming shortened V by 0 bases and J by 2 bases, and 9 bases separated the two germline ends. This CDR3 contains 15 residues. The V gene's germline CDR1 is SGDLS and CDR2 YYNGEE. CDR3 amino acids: CASSVDGGRNQPQHF. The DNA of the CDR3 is TGTGCCAGCAGCGTAGATGGGGGGCGCAATCAGCCCCAGCATTTT.

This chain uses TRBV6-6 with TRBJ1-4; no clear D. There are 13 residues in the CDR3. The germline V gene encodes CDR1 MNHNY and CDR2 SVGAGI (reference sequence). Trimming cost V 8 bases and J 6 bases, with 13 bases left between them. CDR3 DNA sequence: TGTGCCAGCCTGAAGGGAAGATATGAAAAACTGTTTTTT. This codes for CASLKGRYEKLFF.

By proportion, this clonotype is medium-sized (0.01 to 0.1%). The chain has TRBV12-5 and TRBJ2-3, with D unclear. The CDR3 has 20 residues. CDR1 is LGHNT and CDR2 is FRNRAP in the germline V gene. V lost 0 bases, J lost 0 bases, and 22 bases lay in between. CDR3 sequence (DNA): TGTGCTAGTGGTTTGGTAGAGGCAGTCCATCGCTCCTATAGCACAGATACGCAGTATTTT. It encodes CASGLVEAVHRSYSTDTQYF. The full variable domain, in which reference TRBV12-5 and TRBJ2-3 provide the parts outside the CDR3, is DARVTQTPRHKVTEMGQEVTMRCQPILGHNTVFWYRQTMMQGLELLAYFRNRAPLDDSGMPKDRFSAEMPDATLATLKIQPSEPRDSAVYFCASGLVEAVHRSYSTDTQYFGPGTRLTVL.